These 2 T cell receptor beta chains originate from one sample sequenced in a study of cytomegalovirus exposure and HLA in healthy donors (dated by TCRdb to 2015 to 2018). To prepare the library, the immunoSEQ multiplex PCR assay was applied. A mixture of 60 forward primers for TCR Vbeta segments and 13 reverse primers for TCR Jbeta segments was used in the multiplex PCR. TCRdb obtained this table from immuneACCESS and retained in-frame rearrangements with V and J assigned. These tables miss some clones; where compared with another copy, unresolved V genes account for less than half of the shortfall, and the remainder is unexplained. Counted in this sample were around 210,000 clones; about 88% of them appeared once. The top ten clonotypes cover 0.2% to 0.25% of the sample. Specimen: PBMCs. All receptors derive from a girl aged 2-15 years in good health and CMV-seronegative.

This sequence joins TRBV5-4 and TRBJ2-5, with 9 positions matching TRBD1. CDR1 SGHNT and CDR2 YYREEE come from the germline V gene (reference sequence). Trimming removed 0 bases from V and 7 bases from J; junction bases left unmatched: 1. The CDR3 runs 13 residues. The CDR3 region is CASSLETGGTQYF. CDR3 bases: TGTGCCAGCAGCTTGGAGACAGGGGGGACCCAGTACTTC.

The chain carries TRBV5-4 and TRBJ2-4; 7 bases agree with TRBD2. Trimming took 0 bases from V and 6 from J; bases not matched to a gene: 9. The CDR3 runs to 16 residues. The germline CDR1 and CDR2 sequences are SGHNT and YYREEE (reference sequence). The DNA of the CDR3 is TGTGCCAGCAGCTTGGTCGGGGGAGGCGGGAGAAACATTCAGTACTTC. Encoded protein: CASSLVGGGGRNIQYF.